The rows below give T cell receptor beta chains drawn from one sample of a study of technical replicates of blood from several donors. TCRdb's copy holds only in-frame clones and misses some; the assay was immunoSEQ multiplex PCR. This repertoire shows under 95,000 clones, 98% found once; its top ten account for more than 0.12%. The specimen was T cells isolated from PBMCs. These receptors were collected from a human donor in good health. Both conserved end residues are part of each CDR3. The order of the fields is CDR3 protein, CDR3 DNA, D gene, J gene, clone size, V gene. D genes are given only for firm matches. Size values are once, few and many counts, or a class for expanded clones, and some rows have none.

CASSQDSGGSYEQYF,TGTGCCAGCAGCCAAGATAGCGGGGGCTCCTACGAGCAGTACTTC,TRBD2,TRBJ2-7,-,TRBV4-2
CATRLGGSTDTQYF,TGTGCCACCCGCCTCGGGGGGAGCACAGATACGCAGTATTTT,TRBD2,TRBJ2-3,-,TRBV6-6
CASSKVREGADTQYF,TGTGCCAGCAGCAAGGTCAGGGAAGGAGCAGATACGCAGTATTTT,-,TRBJ2-3,-,TRBV5-5
CASSLYETGTGRQETQYF,TGTGCCAGCAGTTTATATGAAACCGGGACAGGGCGCCAAGAGACCCAGTACTTC,TRBD1,TRBJ2-5,-,TRBV28
CASRTSTGQTGANVLTF,TGTGCCAGCAGGACCTCGACAGGGCAAACTGGGGCCAACGTCCTGACTTTC,TRBD1,TRBJ2-6,-,TRBV28
CASSGQGWVDGYTF,TGTGCCAGCAGTGGACAGGGATGGGTCGATGGCTACACCTTC,TRBD1,TRBJ1-2,-,TRBV6-1
CASKGLGLSSYEQYF,TGTGCCAGCAAGGGACTAGGCCTGAGTTCCTACGAGCAGTACTTC,TRBD2,TRBJ2-7,-,TRBV6-6
CASSLAGSSYNSPLHF,TGCGCCAGCAGCTTGGCCGGGAGCTCCTATAATTCACCCCTCCACTTT,-,TRBJ1-6,-,TRBV5-1
CASSQGANTEAFF,TGTGCCAGCAGCCAAGGGGCCAACACTGAAGCTTTCTTT,-,TRBJ1-1,-,TRBV4-2
CASTSLPGDYGYTF,TGTGCCAGCACCTCCCTGCCGGGGGACTATGGCTACACCTTC,-,TRBJ1-2,-,TRBV2
CATSRDRADTQYF,TGTGCCACCAGCAGAGATCGAGCAGATACGCAGTATTTT,-,TRBJ2-3,-,TRBV15
CASSLEDRANTGELFF,TGTGCCAGCAGCTTAGAAGACAGGGCGAACACCGGGGAGCTGTTTTTT,TRBD1,TRBJ2-2,-,TRBV13
CASSTSTGDGDGYTF,TGTGCCAGTAGTACGAGCACAGGGGACGGGGATGGCTACACCTTC,TRBD1,TRBJ1-2,-,TRBV19
CASSGRQGATYEQYF,TGTGCCAGCAGCGGCAGACAGGGGGCAACCTACGAGCAGTACTTC,TRBD1,TRBJ2-7,-,TRBV7-2
CASSLGTLGTSNTEAFF,TGTGCCAGCAGTTTAGGGACTCTCGGGACGTCGAACACTGAAGCTTTCTTT,-,TRBJ1-1,-,TRBV28
CASSLGVFGNTIYF,TGCGCCAGCAGCTTGGGCGTCTTTGGAAACACCATATATTTT,-,TRBJ1-3,-,TRBV5-1
CASSESRDRPTYEQYF,TGTGCCAGCAGTGAATCTAGGGACAGGCCGACCTACGAGCAGTACTTC,TRBD1,TRBJ2-7,-,TRBV6-1
CASSLSTGIRHNEQFF,TGTGCCAGCAGCTTAAGTACAGGGATCCGACACAATGAGCAGTTCTTC,-,TRBJ2-1,-,TRBV13
CASSLVRGPLNTEAFF,TGTGCCAGCAGCTTAGTAAGGGGGCCCCTGAACACTGAAGCTTTCTTT,TRBD1,TRBJ1-1,-,TRBV7-9
CASTQGLPTNTEAFF,TGCGCCAGCACCCAGGGCCTCCCAACGAACACTGAAGCTTTCTTT,-,TRBJ1-1,few,TRBV4-1